This TCR beta chain emerged from a study of vaccination and CD4 T cells after COVID-19. Across the study: The authors used overlapping spike peptides from SARS-CoV-2, HCoV-NL63, HCoV-OC43 and HCoV-229E to stimulate cells.

The Oncomine TCR Beta short-read assay sequenced DNA from cultured CD4+ T cells. It was cultured CD4+ T cells from which genomic DNA was extracted. TCRdb analysed the PCR reads with MiXCR anew, one entry per CDR3 protein. Of fewer than 20,000 distinct CDR3 sequences in the sample, about 43% were seen once. Details on this clonotype: What it binds is not known.

This CDR3 contains 13 residues. V lost 1 base and J lost 8; bases outside the gene matches: 4. Germline lookup yields CDR1 SGHTA and CDR2 FQGNSA. This sample's treatment: roughly 10-day PBMC culture with coronavirus spike peptide pools or control peptides (ViraFEST assay). Following expansion of antigen-specific T cells with peptide pools, ViraFEST then sequenced TCRs. The sequence came from a human donor who had recovered from COVID-19. The chain carries TRBV7-2 and TRBJ1-2, with 7 bases that match TRBD1. Sequences were obtained from CD4+ T cells from blood, cultured in vitro. The CDR3 coding sequence is TGTGCCAGCAGCTTAGACAGGGGAGGCGGCTACACCTTC. It encodes CASSLDRGGGYTF.